The clone carrying this T cell receptor (beta chain) has a handful of counts. The antigen remains unidentified. V lost 6 bases and J lost 6, with 9 bases in between. CDR3 size: 12 residues. Germline V gene data show CDR1 as MNHEY and CDR2 as SVGEGT. This entry is derived from a study of response to subunit inactivated influenza vaccine. Whole-study findings and limits: The authors put forward the suggestion that each seasonal influenza vaccination may bring in only a limited number of new T cells.

TCRdb re-analysed the RT-PCR reads in MiXCR, keeping a single row per CDR3 protein. The sample holds about 520,000 distinct CDR3 sequences, approximately 7.7% seen once. This rearrangement joins TRBV6-2 or TRBV6-3 to TRBJ1-5; unclear D gene. The clonotype comes from a man aged 45 to 75 who received an inactivated influenza vaccine. This specimen was PBMCs from blood, taken around 25 months after vaccination. The CDR3 sequence: CASSYTLQPQHF. The DNA for the CDR3 is TGTGCCAGCAGCTACACCCTTCAGCCCCAGCATTTT.